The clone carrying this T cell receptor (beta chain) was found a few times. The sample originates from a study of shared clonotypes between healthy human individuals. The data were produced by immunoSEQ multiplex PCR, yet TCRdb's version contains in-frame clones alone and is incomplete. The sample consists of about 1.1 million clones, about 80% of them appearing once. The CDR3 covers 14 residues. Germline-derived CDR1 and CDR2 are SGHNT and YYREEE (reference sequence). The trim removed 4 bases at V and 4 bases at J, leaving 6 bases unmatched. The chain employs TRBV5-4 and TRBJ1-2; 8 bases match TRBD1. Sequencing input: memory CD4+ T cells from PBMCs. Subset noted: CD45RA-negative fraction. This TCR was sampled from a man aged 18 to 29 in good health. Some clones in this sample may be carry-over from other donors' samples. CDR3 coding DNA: TGTGCCAGCAGCCTCCGGACAGGGTCCTATGGCTACACCTTC. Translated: CASSLRTGSYGYTF. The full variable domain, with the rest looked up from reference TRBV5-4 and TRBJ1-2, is ETGVTQSPTHLIKTRGQQVTLRCSSQSGHNTVSWYQQALGQGPQFIFQYYREEENGRGNFPPRFSGLQFPNYSSELNVNALELDDSALYLCASSLRTGSYGYTFGSGTRLTVV.